This T cell receptor beta chain was observed in a study of shared clonotypes between healthy human individuals. Germline values: CDR1 KGHSH, CDR2 LQKENI. V was trimmed by 2 bases and J by 11 bases, leaving 12 bases between them. This CDR3 comprises 12 residues. Into CD45RA+ naive and CD45RA-negative memory subsets, the CD4+ cells were split. Deep was the level used in running the assay. Authors' processing steps: Filtering differed because ImmunoSEQ produced junction-only sequences that carried no quality scores. The assay was immunoSEQ multiplex PCR, and TCRdb's table has in-frame clones only and misses some. V, J and clone size are those of that table, while D and trimming were read from the DNA. Found here are 900,000 to 1,200,000 clones, 75% to 85% of them singletons; the top ten hold roughly 0.61%. The table lists this clone with a few counts.

The sample comprised memory CD4+ T cells from PBMCs. Subset meaning: CD45RA-negative fraction. This TCR came from a man between 18 and 35 years old in good health. Some clones in this sample may be carry-over from other donors' samples. J is TRBJ1-1 and V is TRBV18; a weak D match, TRBD1 (5 bases). CDR3 loop: CASSPGDAGAFF. The CDR3, as DNA: TGTGCCAGCTCACCAGGGGACGCCGGGGCTTTCTTT.